This TCR beta chain was documented in a study of blood T cell repertoires in COVID-19. Study information: Sources were T cells, B-cell-depleted T cells, or PBMCs; the material itself was cDNA or gDNA.

Study processing details: It was from reference gene primer amplification that nucleated cell counts were estimated. Produced via immunoSEQ multiplex PCR; TCRdb's table is partial and in-frame only. That table furnishes V, J and clone size, whereas the DNA furnished D and trimming. The data show about 270,000 clones, with around nine tenths seen just once and about 2.7% held by the top ten. Clinical histories supplied by participants themselves formed the basis of cohort assignment. Two negative PCRs, clearance, or symptom resolution had been documented for recovered Cohort 3 donors. The CDR3 has 17 amino acids. V lost 5 bases and J 0 bases, leaving 19 bases between the germline ends. Germline lookup yields CDR1 KGHSH and CDR2 LQKENI.

This sequence joins TRBV18 and TRBJ1-1, with D perhaps matching TRBD1 (5 bases). The specimen was PBMCs or T cells enriched from blood (not recorded which). This sequence originates from a woman aged 18 to 35 who had recovered from COVID-19. This chain's CDR3 is CASSMTWGGGVNTEAFF. DNA for the CDR3: TGTGCCAGCTCAATGACCTGGGGGGGAGGAGTGAACACTGAAGCTTTCTTT.